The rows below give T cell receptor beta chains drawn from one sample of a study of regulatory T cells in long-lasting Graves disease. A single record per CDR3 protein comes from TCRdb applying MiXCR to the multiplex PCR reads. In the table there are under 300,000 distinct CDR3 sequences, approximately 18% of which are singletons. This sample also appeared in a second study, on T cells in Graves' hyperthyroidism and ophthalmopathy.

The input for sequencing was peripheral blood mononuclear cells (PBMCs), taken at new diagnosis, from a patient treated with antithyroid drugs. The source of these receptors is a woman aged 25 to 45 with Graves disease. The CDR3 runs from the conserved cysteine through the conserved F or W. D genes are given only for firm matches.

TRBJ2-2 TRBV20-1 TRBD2 CSARSTSGNTGELFF
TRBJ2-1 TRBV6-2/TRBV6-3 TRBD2 CASSYRLAGAYSYNEQFF
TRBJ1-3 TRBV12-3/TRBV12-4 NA CASSRTGNTIYF
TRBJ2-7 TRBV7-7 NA CASSLEPRSEQYF
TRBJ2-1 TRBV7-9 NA CASTKGGRSYNEQFF
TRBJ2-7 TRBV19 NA CASSMATGPGYEQDF
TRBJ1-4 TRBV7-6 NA CASSPLRVGADEKLFF
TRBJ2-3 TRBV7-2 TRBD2 CASSLLSSGGVILDTQYF
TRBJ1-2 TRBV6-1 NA CASSEIAQGLGYTF
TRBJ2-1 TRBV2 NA CASSGGPGPWANEQFF
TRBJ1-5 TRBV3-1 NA CASSGDGGQPQHF
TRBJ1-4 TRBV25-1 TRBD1 CASSDLTGAEEKLFF
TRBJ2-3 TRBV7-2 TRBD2 CASSGGAGGLTDTQYF
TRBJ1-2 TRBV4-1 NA CASSQDQGPSGYTF
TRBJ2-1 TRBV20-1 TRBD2 CSARFGGAYNEQFF
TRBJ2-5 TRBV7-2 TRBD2 CASSFRTSGGARETQYF
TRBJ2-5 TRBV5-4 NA CASSLVPGEGETQYF
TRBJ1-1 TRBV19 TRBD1 CASSISHGAGGMNTEAFF
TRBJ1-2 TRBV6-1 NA CASSGDVRVGGDGYTF
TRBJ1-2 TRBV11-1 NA CASSHPGGPGGYTF
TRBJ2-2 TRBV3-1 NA CASGGTGPPNTGELFF
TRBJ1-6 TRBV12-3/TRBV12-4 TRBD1 CASSLGDRGYSPLHF
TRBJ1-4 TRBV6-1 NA CASRGVATNEKLFF
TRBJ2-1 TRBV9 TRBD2 CASSQGTRQFF
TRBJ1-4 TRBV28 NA CASSLRETGPNEKLFF
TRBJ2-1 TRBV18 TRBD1 CASSPRQGNEQFF
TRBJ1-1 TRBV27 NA CASSGSDSSANTEAFF
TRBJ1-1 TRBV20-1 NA CSASLPAMNTEASF
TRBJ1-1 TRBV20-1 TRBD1 CSARAWDSSTEAFF
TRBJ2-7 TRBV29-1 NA CSVEVPGTYEQYF
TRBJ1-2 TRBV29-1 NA CSAKGFPNYGYTF
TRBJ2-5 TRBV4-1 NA CASSQNHGGQNQETQYF